This is a list of T cell receptor beta chains from one sample in a study of OX40 agonist ivuxolimab in advanced cancers. Data came from immunoSEQ multiplex PCR; TCRdb stores just in-frame clones and leaves some out. Of fewer than 11,000 clones listed, 75% to 85% are singletons. Here the sequenced sample was CD4+ or CD8+ T cells sorted from blood, taken in a trial of the OX40 agonist ivuxolimab. These TCRs come from an adult with an advanced solid tumor such as melanoma, head and neck, liver or kidney cancer. Each CDR3 is given with its conserved first and last residue. The D gene is left open where the match is weak. Rows may omit the clone size; those that give it use once, few, many or a size class.

cdr3_nt | cdr3_aa | v_call | d_call | j_call | clone_size
TGTGCCAGCAGTCCGGTAGACCTGGGAGCTTTCTATGGCTACACCTTC | CASSPVDLGAFYGYTF | TRBV27 | NA | TRBJ1-2 | few
TGTGCCAGCAGTTTCGAGGGGTTTAGCAATCAGCCCCAGCATTTT | CASSFEGFSNQPQHF | TRBV28 | NA | TRBJ1-5 | NA
TGTGCCATCAGTGAGGGGACAGGTCATAATCAGCCCCAGCATTTT | CAISEGTGHNQPQHF | TRBV10-3 | TRBD1 | TRBJ1-5 | NA
TGTGCTGGGGACTTGGCAGGCCGGCCTCAAGAGACCCAGTACTTC | CAGDLAGRPQETQYF | TRBV30 | NA | TRBJ2-5 | NA
TGTGCCAGTAGTATAAGGGAGTCCTATAATTCACCCCTCCACTTT | CASSIRESYNSPLHF | TRBV19 | NA | TRBJ1-6 | NA
TGTGCCAGCAGCCCCAGTAGGGAGGCCCTCCACTTT | CASSPSREALHF | TRBV4-2 | NA | TRBJ1-6 | few
TGTGCCAGCAGTCTTGAGAGCTTTAGCACAGATACGCAGTATTTT | CASSLESFSTDTQYF | TRBV28 | NA | TRBJ2-3 | NA
TGCAGCGTTGAGCTGGGCGGGGGGTTCCAAGAGACCCAGTACTTC | CSVELGGGFQETQYF | TRBV29-1 | TRBD2 | TRBJ2-5 | NA
TGTGCCAGCAGTTTATTCGGTGGCGGGGCACCGGTAAATGAGCAGTTCTTC | CASSLFGGGAPVNEQFF | TRBV28 | NA | TRBJ2-1 | once
TGTGCCAGCAGCTTAGGTGGTGAAGCTTTCTTT | CASSLGGEAFF | TRBV7-9 | NA | TRBJ1-1 | NA
TGTGCCAGCTCACCTGGACAACAAGAGACCCAGTACTTC | CASSPGQQETQYF | TRBV18 | NA | TRBJ2-5 | NA
TGTGCCAGCAGCCCTGAAGGGACAGGGGCCTATGGCTACACCTTC | CASSPEGTGAYGYTF | TRBV5-5 | TRBD1 | TRBJ1-2 | NA
TGTGCCAGCAGTTTCTTCCCCGGGACAACGGGCGGCTACACCTTC | CASSFFPGTTGGYTF | TRBV6-5 | NA | TRBJ1-2 | NA
TGTGCCAGTAGGACAGGGCGGGAACAGCCCCAGCATTTT | CASRTGREQPQHF | TRBV19 | TRBD1 | TRBJ1-5 | NA
TGTGCCAGCAGCCCCGCGGCAAGCAATGAAGCTTTCTTT | CASSPAASNEAFF | TRBV7-9 | NA | TRBJ1-1 | few
TGTGCCAGCAGTGCGACCCAACGGGAACTAGCCAAAAACATTCAGTACTTC | CASSATQRELAKNIQYF | TRBV25-1 | NA | TRBJ2-4 | NA
TGTGCCAGCAGTGAAGGATTTGTGGCCAATCAGCCCCAGCATTTT | CASSEGFVANQPQHF | TRBV6-1 | NA | TRBJ1-5 | NA
TGTGCCACCCGAGTGGCCGCAAATCAGCCCCAGCATTTT | CATRVAANQPQHF | TRBV19 | NA | TRBJ1-5 | NA
TGTGCCAGCAGTTACTCGAAGATGGTGGGGGACTATGGCTATACCTTC | CASSYSKMVGDYGYTF | TRBV6-6 | NA | TRBJ1-2 | once
TGTGCCAGTAGTCCGGCCTACACTGAAGCTTTCTTT | CASSPAYTEAFF | TRBV19 | NA | TRBJ1-1 | NA
TGTGCCAGCAGCGTGTACGGGTCGCCATACAATGAGCAGTTCTTC | CASSVYGSPYNEQFF | TRBV9 | NA | TRBJ2-1 | NA
TGTGCCAGCAGCGTAGGGTTGGCCCGCTCACCCCTCCACTTT | CASSVGLARSPLHF | TRBV9 | NA | TRBJ1-6 | NA
TGTGCCAGCAGCCCAGGGGGGACACACGAGCAGTACTTC | CASSPGGTHEQYF | TRBV27 | NA | TRBJ2-7 | NA
TGTGCCAGCAGCCAAGTGACAGGGGGTCGGTCACCCCTCCACTTT | CASSQVTGGRSPLHF | TRBV14 | TRBD1 | TRBJ1-6 | NA
TGTGCCAGCAGCTTGGTTAGGTTCTCCAGAGACTATGGCTACACCTTC | CASSLVRFSRDYGYTF | TRBV7-9 | NA | TRBJ1-2 | NA
TGTGCCAGCAGCCCCGACAGGAGCGAGCAGTACTTC | CASSPDRSEQYF | TRBV7-9 | NA | TRBJ2-7 | medium-sized